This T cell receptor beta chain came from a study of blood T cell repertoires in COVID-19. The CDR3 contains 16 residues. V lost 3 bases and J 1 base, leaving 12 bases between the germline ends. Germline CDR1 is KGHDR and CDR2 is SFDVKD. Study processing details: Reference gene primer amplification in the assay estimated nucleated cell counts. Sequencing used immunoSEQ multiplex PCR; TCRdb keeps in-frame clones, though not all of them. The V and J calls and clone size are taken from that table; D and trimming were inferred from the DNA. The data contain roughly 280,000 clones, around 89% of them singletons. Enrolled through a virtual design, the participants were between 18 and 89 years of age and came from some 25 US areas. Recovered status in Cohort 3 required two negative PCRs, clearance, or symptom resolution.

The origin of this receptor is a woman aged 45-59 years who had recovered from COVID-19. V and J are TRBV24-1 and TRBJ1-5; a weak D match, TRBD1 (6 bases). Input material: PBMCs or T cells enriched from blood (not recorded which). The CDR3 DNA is TGTGCCACCAGTGATAGGGGACATAGCAGCAATCAGCCCCAGCATTTT. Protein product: CATSDRGHSSNQPQHF.